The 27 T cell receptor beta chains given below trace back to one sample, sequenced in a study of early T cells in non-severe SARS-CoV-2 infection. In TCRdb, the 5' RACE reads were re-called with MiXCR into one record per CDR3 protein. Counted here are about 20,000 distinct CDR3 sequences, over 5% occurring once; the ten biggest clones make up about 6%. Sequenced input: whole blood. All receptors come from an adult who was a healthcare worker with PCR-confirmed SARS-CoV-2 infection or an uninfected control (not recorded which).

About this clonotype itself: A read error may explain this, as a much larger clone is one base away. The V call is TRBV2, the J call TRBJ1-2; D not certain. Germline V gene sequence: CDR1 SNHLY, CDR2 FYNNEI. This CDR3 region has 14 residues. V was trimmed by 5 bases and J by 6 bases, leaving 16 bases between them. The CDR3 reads CASSYRAAVDGYTF. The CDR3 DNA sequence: TGTGCCAGCAGTTATCGGGCGGCAGTAGATGGCTACACCTTC. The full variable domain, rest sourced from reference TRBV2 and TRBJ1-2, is EPEVTQTPSHQVTQMGQEVILRCVPISNHLYFYWYRQILGQKVEFLVSFYNNEISEKSEIFDDQFSVERPDGSNFTLKIRSTKLEDSAMYFCASSYRAAVDGYTFGSGTRLTVV.

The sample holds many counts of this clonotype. CDR3 sequence (DNA): TGTGCCAGCAGCCCTCCTGGAAACACCATATATTTT. Its translation is CASSPPGNTIYF. The chain recombines TRBV11-1 with TRBJ1-3; D gene uncertain. From germline, CDR1 is SGHAT and CDR2 FQDESV (reference sequence). The V end lost 5 bases, the J end lost 2 bases, and 4 bases lay between the germline ends. The CDR3 sequence is 12 residues long. The full variable domain, with the rest looked up from reference TRBV11-1 and TRBJ1-3, is EAEVAQSPRYKITEKSQAVAFWCDPISGHATLYWYRQILGQGPELLVQFQDESVVDDSQLPKDRFSAERLKGVDSTLKIQPAELGDSAMYLCASSPPGNTIYFGEGSWLTVV.

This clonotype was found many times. CDR3 residues: CASSQPPARQQFF. The CDR3 DNA follows: TGTGCCAGCAGTCAACCACCCGCCCGGCAGCAGTTCTTC. The chain is built from TRBV5-6 and TRBJ2-1; D unresolved. The V end lost 5 bases, the J end lost 11 bases, and 17 bases lay between the germline ends. This CDR3 is 13 amino acids long. The V gene's germline CDR1 is SGHDT and CDR2 YYEEEE.

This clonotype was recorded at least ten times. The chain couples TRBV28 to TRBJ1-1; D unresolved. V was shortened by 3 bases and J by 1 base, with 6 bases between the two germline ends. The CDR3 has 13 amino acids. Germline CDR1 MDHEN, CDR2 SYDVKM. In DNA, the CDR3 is TGTGCCAGCAGTTTTTTGACGAACACTGAAGCTTTCTTT. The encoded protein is CASSFLTNTEAFF.

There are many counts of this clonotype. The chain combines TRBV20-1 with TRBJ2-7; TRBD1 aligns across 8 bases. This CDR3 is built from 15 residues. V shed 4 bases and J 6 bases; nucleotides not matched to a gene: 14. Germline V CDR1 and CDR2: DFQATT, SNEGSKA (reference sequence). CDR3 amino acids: CSATVNPGQESEQYF. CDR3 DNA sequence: TGCAGTGCTACCGTTAACCCGGGACAGGAAAGCGAGCAGTACTTC.

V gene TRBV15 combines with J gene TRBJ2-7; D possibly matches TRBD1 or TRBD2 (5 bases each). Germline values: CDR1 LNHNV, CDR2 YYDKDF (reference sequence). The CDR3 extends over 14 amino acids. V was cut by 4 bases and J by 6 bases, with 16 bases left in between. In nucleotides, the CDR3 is TGTGCCACCAGCAAACCGGGACCCCTTGGCGAGCAGTACTTC. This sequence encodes CATSKPGPLGEQYF.

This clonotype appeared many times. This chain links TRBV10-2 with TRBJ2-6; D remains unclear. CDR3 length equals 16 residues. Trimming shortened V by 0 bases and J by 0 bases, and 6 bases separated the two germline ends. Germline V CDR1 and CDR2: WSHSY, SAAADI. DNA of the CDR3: TGCGCCAGCAGTGAGTCGCGGTTCTCTGGGGCCAACGTCCTGACTTTC. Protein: CASSESRFSGANVLTF.

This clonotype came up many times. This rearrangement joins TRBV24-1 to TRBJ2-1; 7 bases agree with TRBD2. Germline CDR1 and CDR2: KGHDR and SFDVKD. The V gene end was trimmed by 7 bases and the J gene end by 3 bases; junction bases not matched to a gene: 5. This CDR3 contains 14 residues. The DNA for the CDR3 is TGTGCCACCAGCAAGCGGGGTTTCTACAATGAGCAGTTCTTC. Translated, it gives CATSKRGFYNEQFF.

CDR3 amino acids: CASSPAGASYEQYF. The CDR3 DNA is TGTGCCAGCTCACCGGCAGGGGCCTCCTACGAGCAGTACTTC. The V gene is TRBV18, the J gene TRBJ2-7; D perhaps matches TRBD1 (6 bases). Germline CDR1 KGHSH, CDR2 LQKENI. The ends were cut back, 3 bases at V and 0 bases at J, with 9 bases in the middle. The CDR3 is 14 residues long.

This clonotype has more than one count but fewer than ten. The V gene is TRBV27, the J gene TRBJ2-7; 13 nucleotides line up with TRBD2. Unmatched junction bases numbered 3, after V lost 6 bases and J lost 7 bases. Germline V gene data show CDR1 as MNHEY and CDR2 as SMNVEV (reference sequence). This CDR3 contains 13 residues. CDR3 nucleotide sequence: TGTGCCAGCAGAGGACTAGCGGGAGTTGAGCAGTACTTC. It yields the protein CASRGLAGVEQYF.

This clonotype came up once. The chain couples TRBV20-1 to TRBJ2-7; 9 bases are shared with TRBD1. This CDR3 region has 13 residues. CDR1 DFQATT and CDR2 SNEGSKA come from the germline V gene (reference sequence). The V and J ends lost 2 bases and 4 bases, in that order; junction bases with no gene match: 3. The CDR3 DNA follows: TGCAGTGCTAGACTGGACAGGGGATACGAGCAGTACTTC. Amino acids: CSARLDRGYEQYF.

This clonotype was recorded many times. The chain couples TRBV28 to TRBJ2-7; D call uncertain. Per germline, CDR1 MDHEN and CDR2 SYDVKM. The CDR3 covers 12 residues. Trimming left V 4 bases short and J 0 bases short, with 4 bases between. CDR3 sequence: CASSSISYEQYF. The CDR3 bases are TGTGCCAGCAGTTCCATCTCCTACGAGCAGTACTTC.

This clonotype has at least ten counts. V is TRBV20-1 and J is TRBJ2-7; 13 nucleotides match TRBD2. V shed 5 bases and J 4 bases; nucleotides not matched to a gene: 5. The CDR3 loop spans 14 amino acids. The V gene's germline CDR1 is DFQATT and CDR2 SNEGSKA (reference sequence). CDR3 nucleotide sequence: TGCAGTGCTTGGACTAGCGGGAGTAGGTACGAGCAGTACTTC. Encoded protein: CSAWTSGSRYEQYF.

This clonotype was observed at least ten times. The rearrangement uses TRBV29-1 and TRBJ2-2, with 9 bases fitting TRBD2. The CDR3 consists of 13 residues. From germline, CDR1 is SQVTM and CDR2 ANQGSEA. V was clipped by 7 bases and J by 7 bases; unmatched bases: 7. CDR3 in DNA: TGCAGCGGGAAGGGGACTAGCTTCGGGGAGCTGTTTTTT. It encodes CSGKGTSFGELFF.

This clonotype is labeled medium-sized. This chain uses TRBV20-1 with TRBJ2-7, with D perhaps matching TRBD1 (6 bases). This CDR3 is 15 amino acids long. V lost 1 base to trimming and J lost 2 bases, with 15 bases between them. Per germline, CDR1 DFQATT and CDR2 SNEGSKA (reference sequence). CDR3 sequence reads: CSARADNREPYEQYF. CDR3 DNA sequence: TGCAGTGCTAGAGCGGACAACAGGGAACCCTACGAGCAGTACTTC.

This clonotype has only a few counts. CDR3 region: CASSYSLPDSYNEQFF. CDR3 nucleotides: TGTGCCAGCAGTTACTCGTTGCCTGACTCCTACAATGAGCAGTTCTTC. The V call is TRBV6-6, the J call TRBJ2-1; D remains unclear. Trimming pared 0 bases from V and 0 bases from J, leaving 9 bases between. The CDR3 consists of 16 residues. Per the germline V gene, CDR1 is MNHNY and CDR2 is SVGAGI (reference sequence).

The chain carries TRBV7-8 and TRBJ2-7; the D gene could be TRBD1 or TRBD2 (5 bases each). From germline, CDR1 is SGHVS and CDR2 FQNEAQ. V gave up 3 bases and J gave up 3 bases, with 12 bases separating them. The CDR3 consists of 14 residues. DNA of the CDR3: TGTGCCAGCAGCTTGCAGGGACCCGGCTACGAGCAGTACTTC. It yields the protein CASSLQGPGYEQYF. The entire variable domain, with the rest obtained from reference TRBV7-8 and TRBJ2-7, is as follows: GAGVSQSPRYKVAKRGQDVALRCDPISGHVSLFWYQQALGQGPEFLTYFQNEAQLDKSGLPSDRFFAERPEGSVSTLKIQRTQQEDSAVYLCASSLQGPGYEQYFGPGTRLTVT.

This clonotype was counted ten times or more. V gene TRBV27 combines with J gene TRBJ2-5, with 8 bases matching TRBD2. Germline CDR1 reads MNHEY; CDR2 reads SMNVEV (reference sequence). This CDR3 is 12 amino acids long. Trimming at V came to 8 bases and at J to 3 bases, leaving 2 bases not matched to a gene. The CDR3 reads CASGGLEETQYF. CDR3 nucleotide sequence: TGTGCCAGCGGGGGACTAGAAGAGACCCAGTACTTC.

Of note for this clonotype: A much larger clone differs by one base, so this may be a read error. This chain's CDR3 is CAISEWTQDGYGYTF. The CDR3 bases are TGTGCCATCAGTGAGTGGACCCAAGACGGCTATGGCTACACCTTC. The chain uses TRBV10-3 and TRBJ1-2; no firm D call. This CDR3 contains 15 residues. Trimming stripped 1 base from V and 4 bases from J, with 13 bases between. Germline V gene sequence: CDR1 ENHRY, CDR2 SYGVKD.

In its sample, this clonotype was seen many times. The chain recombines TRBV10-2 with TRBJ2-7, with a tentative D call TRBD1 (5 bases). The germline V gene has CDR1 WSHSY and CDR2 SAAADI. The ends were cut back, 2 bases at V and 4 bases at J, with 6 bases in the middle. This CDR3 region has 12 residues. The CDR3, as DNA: TGCGCCAGCAGTGAGGCAGGGTACGAGCAGTACTTC. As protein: CASSEAGYEQYF.

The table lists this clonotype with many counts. CDR3 protein: CASSLARGGIRFF. The CDR3 nucleotides read TGTGCCAGCAGTTTAGCGCGCGGTGGAATACGGTTCTTC. The rearrangement uses TRBV12-3 or TRBV12-4 and TRBJ2-1; unclear D gene. The length of the CDR3 is 13 residues. The V and J ends lost 0 bases and 15 bases respectively, with 15 bases between them.

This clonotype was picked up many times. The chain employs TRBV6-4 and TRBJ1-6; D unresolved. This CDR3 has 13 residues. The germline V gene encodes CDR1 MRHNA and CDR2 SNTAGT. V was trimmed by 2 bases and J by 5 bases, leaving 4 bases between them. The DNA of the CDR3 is TGTGCCAGCAGTGACAGGGATAATTCACCCCTCCACTTT. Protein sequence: CASSDRDNSPLHF.

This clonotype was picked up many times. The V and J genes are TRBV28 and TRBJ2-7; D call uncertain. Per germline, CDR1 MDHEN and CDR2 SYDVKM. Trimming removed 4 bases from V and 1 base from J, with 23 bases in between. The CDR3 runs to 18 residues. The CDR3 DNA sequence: TGTGCCAGCAGTTGGGTCTCGCGGTACGACCGACCTTCCTACGAGCAGTACTTC. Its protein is CASSWVSRYDRPSYEQYF. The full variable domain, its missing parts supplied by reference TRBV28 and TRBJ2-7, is DVKVTQSSRYLVKRTGEKVFLECVQDMDHENMFWYRQDPGLGLRLIYFSYDVKMKEKGDIPEGYSVSREKKERFSLILESASTNQTSMYLCASSWVSRYDRPSYEQYFGPGTRLTVT.

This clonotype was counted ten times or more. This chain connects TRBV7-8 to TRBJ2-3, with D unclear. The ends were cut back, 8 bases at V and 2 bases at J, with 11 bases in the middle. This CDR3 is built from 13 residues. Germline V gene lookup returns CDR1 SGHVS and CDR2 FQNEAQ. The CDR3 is CASQGRTTDTQYF. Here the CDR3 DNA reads TGTGCCAGCCAAGGACGAACCACAGATACGCAGTATTTT.

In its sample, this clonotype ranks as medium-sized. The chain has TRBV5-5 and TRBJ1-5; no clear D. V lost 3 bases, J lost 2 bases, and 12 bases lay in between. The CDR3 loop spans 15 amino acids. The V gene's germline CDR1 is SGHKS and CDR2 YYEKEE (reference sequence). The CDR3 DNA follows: TGTGCCAGCAGCTCCCTGGAGGGAGGCAATCAGCCCCAGCATTTT. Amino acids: CASSSLEGGNQPQHF.

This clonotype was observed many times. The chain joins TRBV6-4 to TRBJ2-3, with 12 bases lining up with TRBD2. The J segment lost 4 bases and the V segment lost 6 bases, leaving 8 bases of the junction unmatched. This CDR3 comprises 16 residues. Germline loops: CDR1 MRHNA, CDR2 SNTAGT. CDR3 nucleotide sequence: TGTGCCAGCAGCTCGACTAGCGGGAGTTCGTCAGATACGCAGTATTTT. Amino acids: CASSSTSGSSSDTQYF.

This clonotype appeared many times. The CDR3 nucleotides are TGTGCCAGCAGCCCCGGCTTAGCCTTATCCTACAATGAGCAGTTCTTC. It codes for CASSPGLALSYNEQFF. The chain links TRBV11-1 to TRBJ2-1; D is uncertain. CDR3 size: 16 residues. Germline CDR1 and CDR2: SGHAT and FQDESV (reference sequence). V lost 5 bases and J 1 base, leaving 15 bases between the germline ends. The full variable domain, completed using reference TRBV11-1 and TRBJ2-1, is EAEVAQSPRYKITEKSQAVAFWCDPISGHATLYWYRQILGQGPELLVQFQDESVVDDSQLPKDRFSAERLKGVDSTLKIQPAELGDSAMYLCASSPGLALSYNEQFFGPGTRLTVL.